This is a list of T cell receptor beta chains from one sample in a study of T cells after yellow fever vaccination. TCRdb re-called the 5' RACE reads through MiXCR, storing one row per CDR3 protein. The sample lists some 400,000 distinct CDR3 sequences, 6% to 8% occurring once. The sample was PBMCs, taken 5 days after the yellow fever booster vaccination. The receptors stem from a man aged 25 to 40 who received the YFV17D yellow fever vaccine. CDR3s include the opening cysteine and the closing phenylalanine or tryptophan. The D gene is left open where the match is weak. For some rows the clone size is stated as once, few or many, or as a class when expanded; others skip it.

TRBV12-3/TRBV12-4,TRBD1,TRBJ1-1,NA,CASSPRDRGPVTEAFF,TGTGCCAGCAGCCCCCGGGACAGGGGGCCGGTCACTGAAGCTTTCTTT
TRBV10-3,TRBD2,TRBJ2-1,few,CAISDPSGRGGYEQFF,TGTGCCATCAGTGATCCTAGCGGGAGGGGCGGTTATGAGCAGTTCTTC
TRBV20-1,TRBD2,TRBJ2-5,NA,CSARDGGGRRETQYF,TGCAGTGCTAGAGATGGCGGGGGGCGCAGGGAGACCCAGTACTTC
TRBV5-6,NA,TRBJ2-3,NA,CASSLGVGVVADTQYF,TGTGCCAGCAGCTTGGGGGTAGGGGTGGTCGCAGATACGCAGTATTTT
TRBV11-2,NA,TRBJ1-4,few,CASSFSRGRNEKLFF,TGTGCCAGCAGCTTTTCTCGGGGGAGAAATGAAAAACTGTTTTTT
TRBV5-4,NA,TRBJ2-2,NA,CASSLGTAGELFF,TGTGCCAGCAGCTTAGGGACGGCCGGGGAGCTGTTTTTT
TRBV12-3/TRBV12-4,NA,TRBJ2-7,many,CASSFFLGSTPEEQYF,TGTGCCAGCAGTTTTTTTCTTGGGTCCACCCCCGAGGAGCAGTACTTC
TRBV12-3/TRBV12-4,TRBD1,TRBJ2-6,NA,CASSWDSVSSGANVLTF,TGTGCCAGCAGTTGGGACAGCGTGAGCTCTGGGGCCAACGTCCTGACTTTC
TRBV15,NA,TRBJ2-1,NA,CATSRDPRGGYNEQFF,TGTGCCACCAGCAGAGATCCCCGGGGCGGCTACAATGAGCAGTTCTTC
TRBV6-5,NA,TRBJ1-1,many,CASTSSRGTEAFF,TGTGCCAGCACTTCTAGTCGGGGCACTGAAGCTTTCTTT
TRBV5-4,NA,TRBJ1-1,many,CASSLEAGNTEAFF,TGTGCCAGCAGCTTGGAGGCGGGCAACACTGAAGCTTTCTTT
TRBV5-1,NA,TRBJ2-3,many,CASSYDMNTQYF,TGCGCCAGCAGCTACGATATGAATACGCAGTATTTT
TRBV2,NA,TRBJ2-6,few,CATVREAGANVLTF,TGTGCCACCGTTAGGGAGGCTGGGGCCAACGTCCTGACTTTC
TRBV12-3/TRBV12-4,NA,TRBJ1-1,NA,CASSITGTEAFF,TGTGCCAGCAGTATTACAGGGACTGAAGCTTTCTTT
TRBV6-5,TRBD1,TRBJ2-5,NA,CASSYLGQGEQTQYF,TGTGCCAGCAGTTACCTCGGACAGGGTGAGCAGACCCAGTACTTC
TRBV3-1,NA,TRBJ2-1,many,CASSQEASSAYNEQFF,TGTGCCAGCAGCCAAGAAGCCTCTAGCGCCTACAATGAGCAGTTCTTC
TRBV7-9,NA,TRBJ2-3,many,CASRATETDTQYF,TGTGCCAGCAGAGCGACCGAAACAGATACGCAGTATTTT
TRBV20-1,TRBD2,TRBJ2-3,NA,CSARAPGTSGRTDTQYF,TGCAGTGCTAGAGCCCCCGGGACTAGCGGGAGGACAGATACGCAGTATTTT
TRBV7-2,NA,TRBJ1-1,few,CASSYKGSENTEAFF,TGTGCCAGCAGCTACAAGGGGAGCGAGAACACTGAAGCTTTCTTT
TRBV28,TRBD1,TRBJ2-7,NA,CASRTPPGQRWPMGLGRTPEQYF,TGTGCCAGCAGGACCCCCCCGGGACAGCGATGGCCGATGGGGCTAGGAAGGACTCCCGAGCAGTACTTC
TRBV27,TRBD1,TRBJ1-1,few,CASSFTQGAGVHTEAFF,TGTGCCAGCAGTTTCACACAGGGGGCAGGGGTACACACTGAAGCTTTCTTT
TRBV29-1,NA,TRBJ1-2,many,CSVEDLQGRLAGNYGYTF,TGCAGCGTTGAAGATCTTCAAGGTAGACTCGCCGGTAACTATGGCTACACCTTC
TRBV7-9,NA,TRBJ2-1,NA,CASSLNSLGHLNEQFF,TGTGCCAGCAGCTTAAACTCCTTGGGACACCTCAATGAGCAGTTCTTC
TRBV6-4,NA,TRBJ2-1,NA,CASSDFYGIGGEQFF,TGTGCCAGCAGTGATTTCTACGGGATCGGCGGTGAGCAGTTCTTC
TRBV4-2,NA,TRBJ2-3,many,CASSQDAARTDTQYF,TGTGCCAGCAGCCAAGATGCGGCGCGCACAGATACGCAGTATTTT
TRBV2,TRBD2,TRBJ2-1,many,CASRAGTSGTDEQFF,TGTGCCAGCAGGGCGGGGACTAGCGGGACGGATGAGCAGTTCTTC